Following are 22 T cell receptor beta chains from one sample sequenced in a study of shared clonotypes between healthy human individuals. Assay: immunoSEQ multiplex PCR; the TCRdb copy retains only in-frame clones and omits some. The table has fewer than 700,000 clones, approximately 95% seen once. Cells designated naive CD8 were CD45RO-negative and were positively selected for CCR7, with terminally differentiated effector memory CD45RA+ cells excluded. Sequencing was carried out using naive CD8+ T cells sorted from blood. These receptors originate from a young woman in good health.

The rearrangement uses TRBV13 and TRBJ2-1, with D uncertain. The V gene's germline CDR1 is PRHDT and CDR2 FYEKMQ (reference sequence). This CDR3 region has 16 residues. V was trimmed by 1 base and J by 6 bases, leaving 16 bases between them. The CDR3 reads CASSLALSSIGNEQFF. As DNA, the CDR3 is TGTGCCAGCAGCTTAGCTCTCTCGTCTATTGGCAATGAGCAGTTCTTC.

The gene calls are TRBV5-1 and TRBJ2-2; 14 bases map to TRBD2. Germline trimming cut 4 bases from V and 4 bases from J; bases unmatched to any gene: 3. This CDR3 comprises 16 residues. Germline V lookup: CDR1 SGHRS, CDR2 YFSETQ. The CDR3 DNA is TGCGCCAGCAGCCCAGGACTAGCGGGAGGCACCGGGGAGCTGTTTTTT. Translating it yields CASSPGLAGGTGELFF.

J is TRBJ2-7 and V is TRBV4-1; D is unclear. CDR1 is MGHRA, CDR2 YSYEKL, per germline. This CDR3 comprises 16 residues. Trimming shortened V by 1 base and J by 0 bases, and 13 bases separated the two germline ends. The CDR3 loop reads CASSQVFPASSYEQYF. The CDR3 DNA is TGCGCCAGCAGCCAAGTTTTCCCCGCGAGCTCCTACGAGCAGTACTTC.

Concerning this clone itself: The same CDR3 arises from other DNA sequences in this sample as well. The chain carries TRBV19 and TRBJ2-1; 8 bases map to TRBD2. There are 15 residues in the CDR3. The germline CDR1 and CDR2 sequences are LNHDA and SQIVND (reference sequence). With 3 bases clipped from V and 2 bases from J, the junction kept 3 bases outside the gene matches. The CDR3 DNA follows: TGTGCCAGTAGTATGTTAGCGGGAACCTACAATGAGCAGTTCTTC. Translated: CASSMLAGTYNEQFF.

This clone was counted a single time. This chain links TRBV2 with TRBJ2-2; no reliable D call. Trimming pared 2 bases from V and 5 bases from J, leaving 6 bases between. Germline V gives CDR1 SNHLY, CDR2 FYNNEI. This CDR3 contains 13 residues. CDR3 DNA: TGTGCCAGCAGTGAATGGGGAACCGGGGAGCTGTTTTTT. As protein: CASSEWGTGELFF.

The CDR3 region has the DNA TGTGCCACCAGCAGAGGATCCGAAGCGATAGCGGGAGGGGAGGCCGATGAGCAGTTCTTC. Encoded protein: CATSRGSEAIAGGEADEQFF. V gene TRBV15 combines with J gene TRBJ2-1; TRBD2 aligns across 11 bases. This CDR3 spans 20 amino acids. The V gene end was trimmed by 1 base and the J gene end by 8 bases; junction bases not matched to a gene: 19. Germline CDR1 and CDR2: LNHNV and YYDKDF (reference sequence).

J is TRBJ2-7 and V is TRBV28, with D tentatively TRBD2 (5 bases). CDR1 MDHEN and CDR2 SYDVKM come from the germline V gene. Trimming stripped 3 bases from V and 1 base from J, with 10 bases between. The CDR3 sequence is 14 residues long. Written as DNA, the CDR3 is TGTGCCAGCAGTTTTGGACTCCGATCCTACGAGCAGTACTTC. It is translated as CASSFGLRSYEQYF.

V gene TRBV28 combines with J gene TRBJ1-5, with 8 nucleotides matching TRBD1. Trimming took 7 bases from V and 5 from J; bases not matched to a gene: 4. The CDR3 is 13 amino acids. The germline gives CDR1 MDHEN, CDR2 SYDVKM. Here the CDR3 reads CASTGGVYQPQHF. In DNA form, the CDR3 reads TGTGCCAGCACAGGGGGCGTTTATCAGCCCCAGCATTTT.

This clone was seen a handful of times. Other DNA sequences in this sample translate to the same CDR3. The chain carries TRBV19 and TRBJ1-5; a possible D gene is TRBD1 (6 bases). V was pared by 5 bases and J by 7 bases, with 6 bases between. Germline V gives CDR1 LNHDA, CDR2 SQIVND (reference sequence). The CDR3 runs 11 residues. The CDR3 is CASSGGQPQHF. The CDR3 DNA is TGTGCCAGTAGTGGGGGCCAGCCCCAGCATTTT. The full variable domain, with the rest looked up from reference TRBV19 and TRBJ1-5, is DGGITQSPKYLFRKEGQNVTLSCEQNLNHDAMYWYRQDPGQGLRLIYYSQIVNDFQKGDIAEGYSVSREKKESFPLTVTSAQKNPTAFYLCASSGGQPQHFGDGTRLSIL.

V and J are TRBV5-1 and TRBJ2-1; 8 nucleotides align to TRBD2. Per germline, CDR1 SGHRS and CDR2 YFSETQ. This CDR3 spans 17 amino acids. V gave up 3 bases and J gave up 7 bases; unmatched junction bases: 15. CDR3 coding DNA: TGCGCCAGCAGCTGGGCCCCCGGGACTAGGGTTCAGAATGAGCAGTTCTTC. Translating it yields CASSWAPGTRVQNEQFF.

The V call is TRBV29-1, the J call TRBJ1-1; possibly TRBD1 for D (5 bases). The CDR3 is made up of 15 amino acids. Trimming cost V 4 bases and J 0 bases, with 15 bases left between them. CDR1 is SQVTM, CDR2 ANQGSEA, per germline. Here the CDR3 DNA reads TGCAGCGTTGGCAGGGTTAGGGGCATGAACACTGAAGCTTTCTTT. It codes for CSVGRVRGMNTEAFF.

The chain employs TRBV19 and TRBJ1-6; D is possibly TRBD1 (5 bases). Looked up from germline, CDR1 is LNHDA and CDR2 is SQIVND (reference sequence). The CDR3 loop spans 15 amino acids. The germline V and J ends were trimmed by 6 bases and 6 bases, with 15 bases remaining between them. This chain's CDR3 is CASRPGGEGNSPLHF. The DNA for the CDR3 is TGTGCCAGTAGGCCCGGAGGGGAGGGTAATTCACCCCTCCACTTT. The full variable domain, with the rest looked up from reference TRBV19 and TRBJ1-6, is DGGITQSPKYLFRKEGQNVTLSCEQNLNHDAMYWYRQDPGQGLRLIYYSQIVNDFQKGDIAEGYSVSREKKESFPLTVTSAQKNPTAFYLCASRPGGEGNSPLHFGNGTRLTVT.

V and J are TRBV28 and TRBJ2-3; 7 bases line up with TRBD2. The CDR3 totals 14 residues. CDR1 and CDR2 from the germline V gene are MDHEN and SYDVKM. Trimming took 5 bases from V and 5 from J; bases not matched to a gene: 7. As DNA, the CDR3 is TGTGCCAGCAGTGCAGGGAGGGTGGAAGATACGCAGTATTTT. Translating it yields CASSAGRVEDTQYF.

J is TRBJ1-1 and V is TRBV13; D not resolved. Trimming left V 5 bases short and J 1 base short, with 2 bases between. Germline loops: CDR1 PRHDT, CDR2 FYEKMQ (reference sequence). The CDR3 is made up of 11 amino acids. The CDR3 reads CASSQNTEAFF. CDR3 DNA sequence: TGTGCCAGCAGCCAGAACACTGAAGCTTTCTTT.

This chain links TRBV27 with TRBJ2-7; possibly TRBD1 or TRBD2 for D (5 bases each). Per germline, CDR1 MNHEY and CDR2 SMNVEV (reference sequence). CDR3 length equals 13 residues. Trimming stripped 7 bases from V and 2 bases from J, with 12 bases between. The CDR3 DNA sequence: TGTGCCAGCATGGGGGACGGGACCTACGAGCAGTACTTC. Amino acids: CASMGDGTYEQYF.

The chain combines TRBV14 with TRBJ2-1; 12 nucleotides align to TRBD2. J lost 4 bases, V lost 4 bases, and 2 bases had no gene match. The CDR3 spans 15 residues. CDR1 and CDR2 from the germline V gene are SGHDN and FVKESK. The CDR3 reads CASSLLAGGYNEQFF. Written as DNA, the CDR3 is TGTGCCAGCAGCCTACTAGCGGGAGGATACAATGAGCAGTTCTTC.

This clone has more than one count but fewer than ten. Other DNA sequences in this sample translate to the same CDR3. The V gene is TRBV30, the J gene TRBJ1-1, with D tentatively TRBD1 (5 bases). V was clipped by 0 bases and J by 5 bases, with 7 bases between them. CDR1 GTSNPN and CDR2 SVGIG come from the germline V gene (reference sequence). This CDR3 has 12 amino acids. This CDR3 reads CAWSVWGTEAFF. The CDR3 DNA sequence: TGTGCCTGGAGTGTATGGGGGACTGAAGCTTTCTTT. Full variable domain (remainder filled in from reference TRBV30 and TRBJ1-1): SQTIHQWPATLVQPVGSPLSLECTVEGTSNPNLYWYRQAAGRGLQLLFYSVGIGQISSEVPQNLSASRPQDRQFILSSKKLLLSDSGFYLCAWSVWGTEAFFGQGTRLTVV.

The chain employs TRBV7-8 and TRBJ2-7; D gene ambiguous. CDR1 and CDR2 from the germline V gene are SGHVS and FQNEAQ. This CDR3 contains 16 residues. V was shortened by 3 bases and J by 1 base, with 16 bases between the two germline ends. The chain's CDR3 is CASSFQKAVRSYEQYF. The CDR3 DNA follows: TGTGCCAGCAGCTTCCAAAAGGCGGTTAGGTCCTACGAGCAGTACTTC.

The chain joins TRBV27 to TRBJ2-7; maybe TRBD2 (6 bases). CDR1 is MNHEY, CDR2 SMNVEV, per germline (reference sequence). This CDR3 is 14 amino acids long. V gave up 5 bases and J gave up 0 bases, with 11 bases separating them. The CDR3: CASSLRTNSYEQYF. The CDR3 region has the DNA TGTGCCAGCAGTCTAAGGACTAACTCCTACGAGCAGTACTTC.

A single count supports this clone. The chain has TRBV5-6 and TRBJ2-7; 12 bases are a match to TRBD2. This CDR3 contains 19 residues. Germline V gives CDR1 SGHDT, CDR2 YYEEEE. After removal of 4 bases from V and 0 bases from J, the junction contained 14 bases not matched to a gene. CDR3 in DNA: TGTGCCAGCAGCCCTAGACTAGCGGGAGCTAGCCCCAGCTCCTACGAGCAGTACTTC. This codes for CASSPRLAGASPSSYEQYF.

This chain uses TRBV14 with TRBJ2-7; D possibly corresponds to TRBD2 (5 bases). Trimming removed 5 bases from V and 0 bases from J, with 14 bases in between. This CDR3 has 15 residues. Germline CDR1 is SGHDN and CDR2 is FVKESK. The CDR3 DNA sequence: TGTGCCAGCAGCGGTTGGACGGGGAGCTCCTACGAGCAGTACTTC. Its translation: CASSGWTGSSYEQYF.

Of note for this clone: This sample includes further DNA sequences coding for the same CDR3. The CDR3: CASSLSNEQFF. CDR3 sequence (DNA): TGTGCCAGCAGTTTATCTAATGAGCAGTTCTTC. The chain has TRBV28 and TRBJ2-1; D remains unclear. Germline CDR1 is MDHEN and CDR2 is SYDVKM. The ends were cut back, 1 base at V and 7 bases at J, with 2 bases in the middle. CDR3 length equals 11 residues.